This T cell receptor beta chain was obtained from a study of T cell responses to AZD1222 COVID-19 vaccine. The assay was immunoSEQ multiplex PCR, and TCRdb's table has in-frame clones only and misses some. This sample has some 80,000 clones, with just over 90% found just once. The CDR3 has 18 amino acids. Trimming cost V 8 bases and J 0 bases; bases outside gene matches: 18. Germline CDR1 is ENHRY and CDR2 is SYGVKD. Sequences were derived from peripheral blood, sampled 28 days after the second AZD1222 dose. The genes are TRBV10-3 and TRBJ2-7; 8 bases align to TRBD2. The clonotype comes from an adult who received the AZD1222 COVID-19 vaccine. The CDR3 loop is CAIGEAAGASISSYEQYF. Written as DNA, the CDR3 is TGTGCCATCGGAGAAGCAGCGGGGGCCTCCATTAGCTCCTACGAGCAGTACTTC.